This T cell receptor beta chain is from a study of CD8+ T cells in alopecia areata. For the study at large: Treated patients took oral tofacitinib at 5 to 10 mg twice daily. Study conclusions and caveats: Under tofacitinib, numerous expanded lesional clonotypes remained detectable in scalp and blood.

With V trimmed by 4 bases and J by 8 bases, 7 bases remained unmatched. CDR1 and CDR2 from the germline V gene are SGHDN and FVKESK. This CDR3 has 14 residues. Extracted from the samples, RNA was reverse transcribed into cDNA to serve as the sequencing template. The repertoire was sequenced with immunoSEQ multiplex PCR; TCRdb's copy has only in-frame clones and lacks some. The table includes under 300,000 clones, about 60% detected once. In this sample, this clone turned up a few times. Antigen specificity is unknown. Treatment described: oral pan-JAK inhibitor, 5-10 mg twice daily. The investigators collected lesional scalp punch biopsies and peripheral blood from alopecia areata patients.

The sequence was collected from a human donor with alopecia areata. Sequences were derived from CD4+ T cells sorted from blood, sampled around week 54, from a patient treated with tofacitinib. The rearrangement links TRBV14 to TRBJ2-1; 8 bases fit TRBD1. The CDR3 nucleotides are TGTGCCAGCAGCCTTCTGGACAGGGTCGATGAGCAGTTCTTC. The encoded protein is CASSLLDRVDEQFF. The entire variable domain, with the rest obtained from reference TRBV14 and TRBJ2-1, is as follows: EAGVTQFPSHSVIEKGQTVTLRCDPISGHDNLYWYRRVMGKEIKFLLHFVKESKQDESGMPNNRFLAERTGGTYSTLKVQPAELEDSGVYFCASSLLDRVDEQFFGPGTRLTVL.